This T cell receptor beta chain appears in the sequencing data of a study of technical replicates of blood from a few donors. In its sample, this clone was seen once. Assay: immunoSEQ multiplex PCR; the TCRdb copy retains only in-frame clones and omits some. The sample consists of fewer than 100,000 clones, almost 96% of them appearing once. The CDR3 covers 12 residues. CDR1 and CDR2 (germline): MNHNS, SASEGT. With 8 bases removed from V and 6 bases from J, the gap between germline ends came to 11 bases. The chain has TRBV6-1 and TRBJ2-1; possibly TRBD2 for D (6 bases). This receptor was obtained from a human donor in good health. Specimen: T cells isolated from PBMCs. The CDR3 is CASCGVGNEQFF. The CDR3 nucleotides are TGTGCCAGCTGCGGGGTTGGCAATGAGCAGTTCTTC.